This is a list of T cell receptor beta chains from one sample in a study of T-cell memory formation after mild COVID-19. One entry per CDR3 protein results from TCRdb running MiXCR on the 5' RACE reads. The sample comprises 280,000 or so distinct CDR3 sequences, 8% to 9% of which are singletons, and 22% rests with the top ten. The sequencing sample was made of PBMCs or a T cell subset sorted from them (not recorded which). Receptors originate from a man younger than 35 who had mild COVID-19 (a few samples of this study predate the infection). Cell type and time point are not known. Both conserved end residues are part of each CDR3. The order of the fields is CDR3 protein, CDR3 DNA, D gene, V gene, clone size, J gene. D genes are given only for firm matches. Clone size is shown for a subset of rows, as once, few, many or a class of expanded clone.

CASSLGDRYTGELFF | TGTGCCAGCAGTTTAGGGGACAGATACACCGGGGAGCTGTTTTTT | TRBD1 | TRBV28 | NA | TRBJ2-2
CASTASLRHGETQYF | TGCGCCAGCACCGCCTCGTTGAGACATGGGGAGACCCAGTACTTC | NA | TRBV5-1 | NA | TRBJ2-5
CASSRARTGDEQFF | TGCGCCAGCAGCAGGGCCCGAACTGGGGATGAGCAGTTCTTC | NA | TRBV5-1 | NA | TRBJ2-1
CASSVASSGGSGHNEQFF | TGTGCCAGCAGCGTAGCCTCTAGCGGGGGAAGCGGCCACAATGAGCAGTTCTTC | TRBD2 | TRBV9 | many | TRBJ2-1
CASSQERDNSPLHF | TGCGCCAGCAGCCAAGAAAGGGATAATTCACCCCTCCACTTT | NA | TRBV4-3 | NA | TRBJ1-6
CASRRWAGEETQYF | TGCGCCAGCAGGAGGTGGGCAGGGGAAGAGACCCAGTACTTC | NA | TRBV5-1 | many | TRBJ2-5
CAIRDRTEAFF | TGTGCCATCAGAGATAGAACTGAAGCTTTCTTT | NA | TRBV10-3 | NA | TRBJ1-1
CASSLSTGFFGNTIYF | TGCGCCAGCAGCTTGTCCACAGGTTTCTTTGGAAACACCATATATTTT | NA | TRBV5-1 | few | TRBJ1-3
CASSAKQGGDSPLHF | TGCGCCAGCAGCGCCAAACAGGGGGGAGATTCACCCCTCCACTTT | TRBD1 | TRBV5-1 | NA | TRBJ1-6
CSARQIAKNIQYF | TGCAGTGCTAGGCAGATAGCCAAAAACATTCAGTACTTC | NA | TRBV20-1 | NA | TRBJ2-4
CASSLVGGRENEQFF | TGTGCCAGCAGCCTCGTGGGGGGGCGGGAGAATGAGCAGTTCTTC | NA | TRBV4-2 | few | TRBJ2-1
CASSQDRVLGGYTF | TGTGCCAGCAGCCAAGATCGGGTTTTGGGGGGCTACACCTTC | NA | TRBV4-2 | many | TRBJ1-2
CASSYLSGSVHF | TGTGCCAGCAGCTACCTTTCCGGCTCAGTACATTTT | NA | TRBV7-2 | NA | TRBJ1-5
CATTLTDSYEQYF | TGTGCCACTACCCTGACTGACTCCTACGAGCAGTACTTC | NA | TRBV2 | many | TRBJ2-7
CASSYPGDTEAFF | TGTGCCAGCAGTTATCCCGGAGACACTGAAGCTTTCTTT | NA | TRBV6-2/TRBV6-3 | many | TRBJ1-1
CASSLVGQLMNTEAFF | TGCGCCAGCAGCTTGGTTGGGCAGCTCATGAACACTGAAGCTTTCTTT | NA | TRBV5-1 | many | TRBJ1-1
CASSLAPSSGSTDTQYF | TGCGCCAGCAGCTTGGCCCCTTCTAGCGGCTCTACAGATACGCAGTATTTT | TRBD2 | TRBV5-1 | few | TRBJ2-3
CASSLSAWEKLFF | TGTGCCAGCAGTTTATCGGCTTGGGAAAAACTGTTTTTT | NA | TRBV27 | few | TRBJ1-4
CASIKSGTQGYTF | TGTGCCAGCATCAAATCCGGGACGCAAGGCTACACCTTC | NA | TRBV7-9 | few | TRBJ1-2
CASSWGRNTEAFF | TGTGCCAGCAGCTGGGGACGGAACACTGAAGCTTTCTTT | NA | TRBV7-8 | many | TRBJ1-1
CASSPGTSGDTDTQYF | TGTGCCAGCAGCCCCGGGACTAGCGGGGACACAGATACGCAGTATTTT | TRBD2 | TRBV3-1 | NA | TRBJ2-3
CASSLDLELASYTF | TGCGCCAGCAGCTTGGATCTAGAGCTAGCGTCCTACACCTTC | NA | TRBV5-1 | few | TRBJ1-2
CASSPFRDRGTGELFF | TGTGCCAGCAGCCCCTTCCGGGACAGGGGGACCGGGGAGCTGTTTTTT | TRBD1 | TRBV7-9 | many | TRBJ2-2
CASSPRDRVSMNTEAFF | TGTGCCAGCAGTCCTCGGGACAGGGTTTCTATGAACACTGAAGCTTTCTTT | TRBD1 | TRBV12-3/TRBV12-4 | NA | TRBJ1-1
CASSLTRTSGITDTQYF | TGTGCCAGCAGTTTGACACGGACTAGCGGGATCACAGATACGCAGTATTTT | TRBD2 | TRBV12-3/TRBV12-4 | few | TRBJ2-3
CASGRASSYNEQFF | TGTGCCAGCGGACGGGCGAGCTCCTACAATGAGCAGTTCTTC | NA | TRBV19 | NA | TRBJ2-1
CASTRGGQGGTEAFF | TGTGCCAGCACCAGAGGTGGACAGGGAGGGACTGAAGCTTTCTTT | TRBD1 | TRBV6-5 | few | TRBJ1-1
CARSGTGRYQPQHF | TGTGCCAGAAGCGGGACAGGGCGCTACCAGCCCCAGCATTTT | TRBD1 | TRBV7-2 | NA | TRBJ1-5
CASSIGGAGQETQYF | TGTGCCAGTAGTATCGGAGGAGCAGGGCAGGAGACCCAGTACTTC | NA | TRBV19 | NA | TRBJ2-5
CASSYLGNQPQHF | TGCGCCAGCAGCTATCTAGGCAATCAGCCCCAGCATTTT | NA | TRBV5-1 | many | TRBJ1-5
CASRLGRGPDTQYF | TGTGCCAGCAGACTTGGACGAGGACCAGATACGCAGTATTTT | NA | TRBV7-2 | many | TRBJ2-3
CASSFGQQETQYF | TGCGCCAGCAGCTTTGGTCAGCAAGAGACCCAGTACTTC | NA | TRBV5-1 | few | TRBJ2-5
CSAPAGRTQYF | TGCAGTGCCCCAGCAGGGCGGACCCAGTACTTC | NA | TRBV20-1 | few | TRBJ2-5
CASSQVARRNSPLHF | TGCGCCAGCAGCCAAGTTGCCAGAAGGAATTCACCCCTCCACTTT | NA | TRBV4-1 | many | TRBJ1-6
CASSYGLSSEAFF | TGTGCCAGCAGTTACGGTCTAAGCAGTGAAGCTTTCTTT | NA | TRBV6-2/TRBV6-3 | many | TRBJ1-1